This TCR beta chain was sequenced during a study of human T cells and chemical hapten exposure. The time point here: pre-sensitization, week 0. Described treatment: therapeutic diphenylcyclopropenone sensitization with weekly scalp DPC. Germline V lookup: CDR1 SGHDN, CDR2 FVKESK. V was pared by 4 bases and J by 7 bases, with 13 bases between. CDR3 size: 13 residues. General study findings and limits: There was no change with DPC sensitization in TCRs above 1 in 1000 frequency.

Attachment of unique molecular identifiers to individual cDNA molecules was performed in the library. Per the original methods: Between about 23,224 and 700,000 TCRs appeared in each sample, and the median stood at approximately 100,000. TCRdb called the RACE reads again in MiXCR, with one record for every CDR3 protein. TCRdb's processing, not the authors', yielded these V and J calls. The sample has approximately 320,000 distinct CDR3 sequences; 4.5% to 5.5% are singletons. Note on this clonotype: Its antigen is unidentified.

The sequence was obtained from a woman aged 18-29 years with alopecia areata. Some clones in this sample may be carry-over from other donors' samples. Sequenced material: whole blood, taken in connection with sensitization to the hapten diphenylcyclopropenone (DPC). The rearrangement joins TRBV14 to TRBJ1-1; D perhaps matches TRBD1 (6 bases). Written as DNA, the CDR3 is TGTGCCAGCAGCCTAAACAGGGAGCTTGAAGCTTTCTTT. As protein: CASSLNRELEAFF.